The T cell receptor beta chain under discussion was sequenced for a study of T cell responses to AZD1222 COVID-19 vaccine. Findings of the study overall: Females made up more of the donors, who were largely white British, and clonal diversity may have come out too low.

Only in-frame clones appear in the TCRdb table, and some are missing; sequencing was by immunoSEQ multiplex PCR. Of 200,000 or so clones in the sample, 94% were seen once. The CDR3 has 16 residues. Trimming pared 3 bases from V and 5 bases from J, leaving 20 bases between. Germline loops: CDR1 KGHSH, CDR2 LQKENI. A single count supports this clone. The antigen is undetermined. The clonotype comes from an adult in good health. The sample consisted of peripheral blood, taken on day 0 of AZD1222 vaccination. V gene TRBV18 combines with J gene TRBJ2-7, with D perhaps assigned TRBD1 or TRBD2 (5 bases each). The CDR3, as DNA: TGTGCCAGCTCACCGGGGACCCAGCTCGTAACGCACGAGCAGTACTTC. It codes for CASSPGTQLVTHEQYF. Full variable domain (missing parts from reference TRBV18 and TRBJ2-7): NAGVMQNPRHLVRRRGQEARLRCSPMKGHSHVYWYRQLPEEGLKFMVYLQKENIIDESGMPKERFSAEFPKEGPSILRIQQVVRGDSAAYFCASSPGTQLVTHEQYFGPGTRLTVT.